What follows are 4 T cell receptor beta chains derived from one specimen sequenced in a study of blood T cell repertoires in COVID-19. The repertoire was sequenced with immunoSEQ multiplex PCR; TCRdb's copy has only in-frame clones and lacks some. The sample yields roughly 52,000 clones, roughly four fifths seen once. Sequenced material: peripheral blood. The receptors stem from a man aged 80 or over with COVID-19, enrolled during active disease.

V is TRBV4-3 and J is TRBJ2-7, with a tentative D call TRBD2 (6 bases). The V gene's germline CDR1 is LGHNA and CDR2 YSLEER. With 3 bases removed from V and 5 bases from J, the gap between germline ends came to 17 bases. The CDR3 covers 15 residues. Here the CDR3 DNA reads TGCGCCAGCAGCCAGATTCGCGAGTCGGGGGACGAGCAGTACTTC. As protein: CASSQIRESGDEQYF.

The genes are TRBV27 and TRBJ2-1; perhaps TRBD2 as D (5 bases). Germline CDR1 MNHEY, CDR2 SMNVEV (reference sequence). V lost 5 bases and J lost 8, with 22 bases in between. This CDR3 contains 16 residues. CDR3 sequence: CASSPPVRAKVDEQFF. The CDR3 DNA follows: TGTGCCAGCAGTCCCCCCGTGAGGGCCAAGGTCGATGAGCAGTTCTTC.

CDR3 in amino acids: CASSQDRGVYGYTF. CDR3 bases: TGCGCCAGCAGCCAAGATCGGGGGGTCTATGGCTACACCTTC. The V gene is TRBV4-1, the J gene TRBJ1-2; possible D gene TRBD1, 5 bases. CDR1 is MGHRA and CDR2 is YSYEKL in the germline V gene. Deletions cut 0 bases from V and 4 bases from J, with 9 bases between. CDR3 length: 14 amino acids.

The CDR3 nucleotides are TGTGCCAGCAGCCCCCGGGACAGGGGCTTCTATGGCTACACCTTC. It is translated as CASSPRDRGFYGYTF. The chain couples TRBV21-1 to TRBJ1-2; the table's D call of TRBD1 was not tested on the DNA. TRBV21-1 is reported as a pseudogene. There are 15 residues in the CDR3.